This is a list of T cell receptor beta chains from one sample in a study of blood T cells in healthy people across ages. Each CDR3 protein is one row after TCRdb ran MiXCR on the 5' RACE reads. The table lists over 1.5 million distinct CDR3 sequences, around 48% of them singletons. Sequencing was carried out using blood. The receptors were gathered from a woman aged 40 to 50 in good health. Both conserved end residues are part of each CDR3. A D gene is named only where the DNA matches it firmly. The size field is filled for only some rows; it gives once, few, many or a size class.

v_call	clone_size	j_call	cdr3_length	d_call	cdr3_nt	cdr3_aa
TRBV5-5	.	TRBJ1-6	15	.	TGTGCCAGCCGTCAGGGTATTATCAGCAATTCACCCCTCCACTTT	CASRQGIISNSPLHF
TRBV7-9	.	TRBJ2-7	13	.	TGTGCCAGCAGCCCGCCAAAGTTAGACGAGCAGTACTTC	CASSPPKLDEQYF
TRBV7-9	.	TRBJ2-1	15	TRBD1	TGTGCCAGCAGCCCTCCCGGGACAGGGAACGATGAGCAGTTCTTC	CASSPPGTGNDEQFF
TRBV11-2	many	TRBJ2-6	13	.	TGTGCCAGCAGCGGACCTGGGGCCAACGTCCTGACTTTC	CASSGPGANVLTF
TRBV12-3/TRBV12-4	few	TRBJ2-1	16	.	TGTGCCAGCACCGACCCGGAACGAAGCTCCTACAATGAGCAGTTCTTC	CASTDPERSSYNEQFF
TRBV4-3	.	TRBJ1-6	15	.	TGCGCCAGCAGCCAAGCTCGGGGGAATAATTCACCCCTCCACTTT	CASSQARGNNSPLHF
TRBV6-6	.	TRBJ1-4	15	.	TGTGCCAGCAGTTACTTCGGTCTCGTAAGGGAAAAACTGTTTTTT	CASSYFGLVREKLFF
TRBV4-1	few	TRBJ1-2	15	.	TGCGCCAGCAGCCATGGACAGAAGGAAGGATATGGCTACACCTTC	CASSHGQKEGYGYTF
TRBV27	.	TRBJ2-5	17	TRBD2	TGTGCCAGCACTTTGGGGGGAACGGGGGGGCGTGAAGAGACCCAGTACTTC	CASTLGGTGGREETQYF
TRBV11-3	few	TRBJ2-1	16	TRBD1	TGTGCCAGCAGCGCCAACAGGGGCCCCTCTTACAATGAGCAGTTCTTC	CASSANRGPSYNEQFF
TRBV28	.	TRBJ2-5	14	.	TGTGCCAGCATAGGAGGGTGGACCCAAGAGACCCAGTACTTC	CASIGGWTQETQYF
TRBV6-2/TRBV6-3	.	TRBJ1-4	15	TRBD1	TGTGCCAGCAGTCCCACCGGACAGGGACGGGAAAAACTGTTTTTT	CASSPTGQGREKLFF
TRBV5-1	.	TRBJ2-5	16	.	TGCGCCAGCAGCTTGTCCGTAGGAGGGTTCGGGGAGACCCAGTACTTC	CASSLSVGGFGETQYF
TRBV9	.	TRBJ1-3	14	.	TGTGCCAGCAGCGTAGGGGGGACCGGAAACACCATATATTTT	CASSVGGTGNTIYF
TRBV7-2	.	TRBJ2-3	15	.	TGTGCCAGCAGCTTAAAGCGAGCGGGCACAGATACGCAGTATTTT	CASSLKRAGTDTQYF
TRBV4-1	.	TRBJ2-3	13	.	TGCGCCAGCAGCCTACAACCAACAGATACGCAGTATTTT	CASSLQPTDTQYF
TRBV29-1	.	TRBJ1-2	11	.	TGCAGCGTTTGGAGGGCTAATGGCTACACCTTC	CSVWRANGYTF
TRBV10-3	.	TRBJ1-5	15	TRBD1	TGTGCCATCAGCGGACTGACAGGGGGCAATCAGCCCCAGCATTTT	CAISGLTGGNQPQHF
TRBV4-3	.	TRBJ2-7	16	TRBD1	TGCGCCAGCAGCCAAGAAATCAGGACAGGGGAAGACGAGCAGTACTTC	CASSQEIRTGEDEQYF
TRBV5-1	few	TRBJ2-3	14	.	TGCGCCAGCAGCTTGGATCTGGGTTCAGATACGCAGTATTTT	CASSLDLGSDTQYF
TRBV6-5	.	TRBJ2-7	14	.	TGTGCCAGCAGTTACGACCGGGGACAAGCCACGCAGTACTTC	CASSYDRGQATQYF
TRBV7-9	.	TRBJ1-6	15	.	TGTGCCAGCAGCTTCGAAGACAGGTTGGATTCACCCCTCCACTTT	CASSFEDRLDSPLHF
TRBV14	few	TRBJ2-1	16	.	TGTGCCAGCAGCCAAGCGGACTCCGGATACTACAATGAGCAGTTCTTC	CASSQADSGYYNEQFF
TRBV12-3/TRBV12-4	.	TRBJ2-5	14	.	TGTGCCAGTAGGAGGCCCCACGACCTAGAGACCCAGTACTTC	CASRRPHDLETQYF
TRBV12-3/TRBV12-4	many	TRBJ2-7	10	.	TGTGCCAGCAGTTTATACGAGCAGTACTTC	CASSLYEQYF
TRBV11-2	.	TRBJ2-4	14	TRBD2	TGTGCCAGCAGCTTAGTGGCAGCGGGGAACATTCAGTACTTC	CASSLVAAGNIQYF
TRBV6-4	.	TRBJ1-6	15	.	TGTGCCAGCAGTGAAGTTCCAGGCGGTAATTCACCCCTCCACTTT	CASSEVPGGNSPLHF
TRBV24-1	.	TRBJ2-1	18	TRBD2	TGTGCCACCGGTTTCCCCGCTGGGGGTAGCGGGGGGACCAGTGAGCAGTTCTTC	CATGFPAGGSGGTSEQFF
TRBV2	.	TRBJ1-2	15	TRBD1	TGTGCCAGCAGTGTTTGGGACAGGGCTAACTATGGCTACACCTTC	CASSVWDRANYGYTF
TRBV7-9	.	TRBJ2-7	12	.	TGTGCCAGCAGCTCCCCAGGGTTTGAGCAGTACTTC	CASSSPGFEQYF
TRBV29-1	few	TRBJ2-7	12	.	TGCAGCGTTGGCCCACATAGTCGCGAGCAGTACTTC	CSVGPHSREQYF